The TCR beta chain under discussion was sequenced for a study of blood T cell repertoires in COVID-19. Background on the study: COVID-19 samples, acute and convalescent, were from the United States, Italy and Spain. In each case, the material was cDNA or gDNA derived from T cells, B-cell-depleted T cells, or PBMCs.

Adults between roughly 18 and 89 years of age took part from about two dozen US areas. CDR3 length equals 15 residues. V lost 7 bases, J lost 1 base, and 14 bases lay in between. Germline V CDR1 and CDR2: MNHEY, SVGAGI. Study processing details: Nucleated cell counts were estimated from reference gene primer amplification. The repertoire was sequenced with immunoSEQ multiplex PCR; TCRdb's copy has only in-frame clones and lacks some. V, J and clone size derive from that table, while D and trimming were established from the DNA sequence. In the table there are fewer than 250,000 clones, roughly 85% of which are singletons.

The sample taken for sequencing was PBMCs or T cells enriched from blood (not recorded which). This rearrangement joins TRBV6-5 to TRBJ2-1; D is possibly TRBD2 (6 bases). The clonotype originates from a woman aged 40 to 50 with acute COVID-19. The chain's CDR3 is CASTRDPSSYNEQFF. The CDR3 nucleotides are TGTGCCAGCACGCGGGACCCTTCATCCTACAATGAGCAGTTCTTC.